This TCR beta chain stems from a study of cytomegalovirus exposure and HLA in healthy donors. The study ran its PCR with 60 Vbeta and 13 Jbeta primers. Sequencing was performed with immunoSEQ multiplex PCR; in TCRdb, only in-frame clones are kept and a portion is missing. This table holds about 140,000 clones, 80% found once. V trimming: 5 bases; J trimming: 2 bases; junction bases outside the gene matches: 4. From germline, CDR1 is MDHEN and CDR2 SYDVKM. The CDR3 is made up of 15 amino acids. The sequence came from a male donor in good health and CMV-seropositive. The source material was PBMCs. J is TRBJ2-7 and V is TRBV28, with TRBD2 identical over 12 bases. The CDR3 DNA is TGTGCCAGCAGTAAACTAGCGGGAGGAACCTACGAGCAGTACTTC. It yields the protein CASSKLAGGTYEQYF.